This T cell receptor (beta chain) was identified during a study of CD8 T cells in Susac syndrome. Study context: Active disease was present in roughly 6 of the sequenced Susac syndrome patients, and remission in fewer than 10. Blood was drawn from patients with Susac syndrome. At that point, they were therapy-naive, on corticosteroids, or on intravenous immunoglobulin alone.

Findings and caveats of the study: The peak of CD8+ clonal expansion in Susac was seen in TEMRA cells and active patients.

Germline assignment: CDR1 MGHRA and CDR2 YSYEKL. CDR3 size: 13 residues. V was trimmed by 1 base and J by 4 bases, leaving 7 bases between them. Reverse transcription of roughly 0.5 to 1 ug RNA was performed with random hexamers. TCRdb analysed the immunoSEQ multiplex PCR reads with MiXCR anew, one entry per CDR3 protein. Here the sample spans fewer than 90,000 distinct CDR3 sequences, roughly 92% being singletons. Details on this clonotype: Antigen unknown.

The sequenced material came from CD8+ T cells from PBMCs. The chain is built from TRBV4-1 and TRBJ2-5, with D unclear. The sequence derives from a human donor with Susac syndrome. The CDR3 nucleotides read TGCGCCAGCAGCCAAGTCCTAGGAGAGACCCAGTACTTC. Its protein is CASSQVLGETQYF.